The 18 T cell receptor beta chains below come from one sample, sequenced in a study of CD8+ T cells in alopecia areata. Treatment here: oral pan-JAK inhibitor, 5-10 mg twice daily. Once RNA had been extracted, it was reverse transcribed into cDNA to act as the sequencing template. The method was immunoSEQ multiplex PCR; TCRdb's version includes in-frame clones alone and lacks a portion of them. This sample carries under 150,000 clones, under 65% of them seen once, and the ten largest clones take around 5.7%. Sequenced here: CD4+ T cells sorted from blood, sampled at week 4, from a patient treated with tofacitinib. These receptors came from a human donor with alopecia areata.

This clone was observed a few times. J is TRBJ2-7 and V is TRBV5-4; tentatively, D is TRBD2 (6 bases). Trimming removed 4 bases at V and 6 bases at J, with 17 bases between. CDR1 and CDR2 from the germline V gene are SGHNT and YYREEE (reference sequence). The CDR3 length is 14 residues. The CDR3 DNA sequence: TGTGCCAGCAGCGGCGATACGACCGGGAGCGAGCAGTACTTC. It encodes CASSGDTTGSEQYF.

This chain connects TRBV4-3 to TRBJ2-2; D might be TRBD2 (6 bases). V was cut by 4 bases and J by 4 bases, with 13 bases left in between. The CDR3 has 15 amino acids. The germline CDR1 and CDR2 sequences are LGHNA and YSLEER. The CDR3 protein is CASSRQTSTTGELFF. Written as DNA, the CDR3 is TGCGCCAGCAGCCGACAGACTAGTACCACCGGGGAGCTGTTTTTT.

The CDR3 DNA reads TGTGCCAGCATGATGGGCCAGGCGGGGGAGCAGTACTTC. Its translation: CASMMGQAGEQYF. This chain links TRBV2 with TRBJ2-7, with a weak D call TRBD2 (6 bases). CDR1 and CDR2 from the germline V gene are SNHLY and FYNNEI. V was pared by 7 bases and J by 7 bases, with 17 bases between. This CDR3 is 13 amino acids long.

The chain couples TRBV27 to TRBJ1-1, with 8 bases fitting TRBD1. V dropped 5 bases and J dropped 5; count of bases not matched to a gene: 10. This CDR3 spans 15 amino acids. The germline CDR1 and CDR2 sequences are MNHEY and SMNVEV (reference sequence). CDR3 bases: TGTGCCAGCAGTCTGTACAGGGGGGCTAGTACTGAAGCTTTCTTT. Residues: CASSLYRGASTEAFF.

The genes are TRBV5-1 and TRBJ2-2, with 7 nucleotides matching TRBD2. Germline lookup yields CDR1 SGHRS and CDR2 YFSETQ. V gave up 1 base and J gave up 2 bases; unmatched junction bases: 5. CDR3 size: 16 residues. As DNA, the CDR3 is TGCGCCAGCAGCTTGACTCCGGGGGGTAACACCGGGGAGCTGTTTTTT. Translation gives CASSLTPGGNTGELFF.

The chain carries TRBV28 and TRBJ2-7; D is perhaps TRBD2 (6 bases). Trimming removed 5 bases from V and 1 base from J, with 12 bases in between. This CDR3 region has 14 residues. The germline V gene has CDR1 MDHEN and CDR2 SYDVKM. The CDR3 sequence: CASSPGTYSYEQYF. CDR3 coding DNA: TGTGCCAGCAGTCCCGGGACTTATTCCTACGAGCAGTACTTC.

This clone has just a few counts. The genes are TRBV4-3 and TRBJ2-4; a possible D gene is TRBD2 (6 bases). The CDR3 is 17 residues long. From germline, CDR1 is LGHNA and CDR2 YSLEER. Trimming cost V 0 bases and J 1 base, with 13 bases left between them. The CDR3 bases are TGCGCCAGCAGCCAAGAATCTAGCGCGAGGGCCAAAAACATTCAGTACTTC. It yields the protein CASSQESSARAKNIQYF.

The gene calls are TRBV5-6 and TRBJ1-5, with D uncertain. Trimming stripped 1 base from V and 7 bases from J, with 9 bases between. The CDR3 contains 13 residues. Germline CDR1 SGHDT, CDR2 YYEEEE. The CDR3 DNA reads as TGTGCCAGCAGCTTGTTTCTAGGGCAGCCCCAGCATTTT. This encodes CASSLFLGQPQHF. The full variable domain, rest sourced from reference TRBV5-6 and TRBJ1-5, is DAGVTQSPTHLIKTRGQQVTLRCSPKSGHDTVSWYQQALGQGPQFIFQYYEEEERQRGNFPDRFSGHQFPNYSSELNVNALLLGDSALYLCASSLFLGQPQHFGDGTRLSIL.

This sequence joins TRBV7-8 and TRBJ2-6; D call uncertain. Germline lookup yields CDR1 SGHVS and CDR2 FQNEAQ. The V end was cut by 5 bases, the J end by 0 bases, with 14 bases between. The CDR3 is 17 amino acids. The CDR3 protein is CASSTSRLNSGANVLTF. The CDR3 coding sequence is TGTGCCAGCAGCACAAGTAGACTGAACTCTGGGGCCAACGTCCTGACTTTC.

The chain combines TRBV30 with TRBJ1-1; 8 bases match TRBD1. The CDR3 consists of 14 residues. CDR1 GTSNPN and CDR2 SVGIG come from the germline V gene (reference sequence). Losses at the gene ends were 3 bases for V and 1 base for J; bases not matched to a gene: 4. Here the CDR3 reads CAWRTGARNTEAFF. Written as DNA, the CDR3 is TGTGCCTGGAGGACAGGGGCGAGGAACACTGAAGCTTTCTTT.

This clone has a single count. J is TRBJ1-6 and V is TRBV5-8; no reliable D call. This CDR3 is 14 amino acids long. CDR1 SGHTS and CDR2 YDEGEE come from the germline V gene. V was cut by 2 bases and J by 3 bases, with 6 bases left in between. As DNA, the CDR3 is TGTGCCAGCAGCTTACAGCGCTATAATTCACCCCTCCACTTT. Protein product: CASSLQRYNSPLHF.

The CDR3 reads CACRGRPDTQYF. Written as DNA, the CDR3 is TGTGCCTGTCGGGGTCGCCCAGATACGCAGTATTTT. V is TRBV19 and J is TRBJ2-3; D is perhaps TRBD2 (5 bases). CDR1 and CDR2 from the germline V gene are LNHDA and SQIVND (reference sequence). V lost 11 bases to trimming and J lost 4 bases, with 13 bases between them. This CDR3 comprises 12 residues.

The V gene is TRBV4-3, the J gene TRBJ2-5, with D possibly being TRBD2 (7 bases). V was cut by 5 bases and J by 4 bases, with 14 bases left in between. The germline gives CDR1 LGHNA, CDR2 YSLEER. CDR3 length: 14 amino acids. CDR3 protein: CASSGGGAGETQYF. In DNA, the CDR3 is TGCGCCAGCAGCGGGGGGGGCGCGGGAGAGACCCAGTACTTC.

The chain is built from TRBV2 and TRBJ2-5; D gene uncertain. V lost 1 base to trimming and J lost 2 bases, with 8 bases between them. Germline V CDR1 and CDR2: SNHLY, FYNNEI. This CDR3 spans 14 amino acids. The DNA for the CDR3 is TGTGCCAGCAGTGAAGTTACAGTTCAAGAGACCCAGTACTTC. Its translation is CASSEVTVQETQYF. Together with reference TRBV2 and TRBJ2-5, the CDR3 gives the full variable domain: EPEVTQTPSHQVTQMGQEVILRCVPISNHLYFYWYRQILGQKVEFLVSFYNNEISEKSEIFDDQFSVERPDGSNFTLKIRSTKLEDSAMYFCASSEVTVQETQYFGPGTRLLVL.

The rearrangement links TRBV7-9 to TRBJ1-1; 8 positions match TRBD1. V trimming: 2 bases; J trimming: 6 bases; junction bases outside the gene matches: 8. CDR1 and CDR2 (germline): SEHNR, FQNEAQ (reference sequence). This CDR3 region has 15 residues. As DNA, the CDR3 is TGTGCCAGCAGCTTATTGTACAGGGGGTCCCCTGAAGCTTTCTTT. Translated, it gives CASSLLYRGSPEAFF.

The chain carries TRBV9 and TRBJ2-1, with unresolved D. The CDR3 is 16 amino acids. V was trimmed by 0 bases and J by 8 bases, leaving 18 bases between them. CDR1 and CDR2 from the germline V gene are SGDLS and YYNGEE. The CDR3 nucleotides are TGTGCCAGCAGCGTAGGCTTAGTCGGGCCAAGCCATGAGCAGTTCTTC. Amino acid sequence: CASSVGLVGPSHEQFF. The full variable domain, its missing parts supplied by reference TRBV9 and TRBJ2-1, is DSGVTQTPKHLITATGQRVTLRCSPRSGDLSVYWYQQSLDQGLQFLIQYYNGEERAKGNILERFSAQQFPDLHSELNLSSLELGDSALYFCASSVGLVGPSHEQFFGPGTRLTVL.

Only one count was recorded for this clone. The CDR3 DNA follows: TGTGCCAGCTCCATATCCTATAATTCACCCCTCCACTTT. The encoded protein is CASSISYNSPLHF. The chain carries TRBV9 and TRBJ1-6; D gene uncertain. The CDR3 length is 13 residues. CDR1 and CDR2 from the germline V gene are SGDLS and YYNGEE. V was pared by 7 bases and J by 1 base, with 6 bases between.

The CDR3 region has the DNA TGCGCCAGCAGCGTCGGCGGGCTCTACAATGAGCAGTTCTTC. The encoded protein is CASSVGGLYNEQFF. The rearrangement links TRBV5-1 to TRBJ2-1, with D possibly being TRBD2 (5 bases). Trimming removed 4 bases at V and 3 bases at J, with 11 bases between. This CDR3 region has 14 residues. Per germline, CDR1 SGHRS and CDR2 YFSETQ.